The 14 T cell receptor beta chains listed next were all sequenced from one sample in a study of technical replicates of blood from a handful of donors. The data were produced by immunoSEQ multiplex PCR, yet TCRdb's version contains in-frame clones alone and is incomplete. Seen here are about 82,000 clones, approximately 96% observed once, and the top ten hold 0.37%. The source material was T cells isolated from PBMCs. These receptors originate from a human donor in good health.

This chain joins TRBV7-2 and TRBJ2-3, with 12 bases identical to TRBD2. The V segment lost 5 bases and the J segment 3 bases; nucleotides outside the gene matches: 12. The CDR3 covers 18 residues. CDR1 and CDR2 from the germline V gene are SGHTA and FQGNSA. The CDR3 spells CASSAETSGRRGTDTQYF. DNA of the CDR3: TGTGCCAGCAGCGCCGAGACTAGCGGGAGACGGGGGACAGATACGCAGTATTTT.

The CDR3 loop reads CTSSPDFPTYEQYF. The CDR3 bases are TGCACCAGCAGTCCTGACTTCCCCACCTACGAGCAGTACTTC. J is TRBJ2-7 and V is TRBV1; TRBD2 was called by the table and not checked on the DNA. TRBV1 corresponds to a pseudogene. The CDR3 runs to 14 residues.

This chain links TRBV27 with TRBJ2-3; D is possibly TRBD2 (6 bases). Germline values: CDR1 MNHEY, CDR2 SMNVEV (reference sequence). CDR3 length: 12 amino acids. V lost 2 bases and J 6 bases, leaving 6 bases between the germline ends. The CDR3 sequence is CASSLSGDTQYF. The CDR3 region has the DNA TGTGCCAGCAGTTTAAGCGGGGATACGCAGTATTTT.

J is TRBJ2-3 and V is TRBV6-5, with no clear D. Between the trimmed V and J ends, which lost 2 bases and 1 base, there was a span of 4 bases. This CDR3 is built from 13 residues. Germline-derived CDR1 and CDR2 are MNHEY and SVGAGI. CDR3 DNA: TGTGCCAGCAGTTACCGGGGCACAGATACGCAGTATTTT. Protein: CASSYRGTDTQYF.

For the CDR3, the DNA is TGCGCCAGCAGCTTGGATCAGGGTCTTAACTACGAGCAGTACTTC. This sequence encodes CASSLDQGLNYEQYF. The J gene is TRBJ2-7, the V gene TRBV5-1; D may be TRBD1 (5 bases). Per the germline V gene, CDR1 is SGHRS and CDR2 is YFSETQ. Trimming removed 0 bases at V and 3 bases at J, with 13 bases between. CDR3 length: 15 residues.

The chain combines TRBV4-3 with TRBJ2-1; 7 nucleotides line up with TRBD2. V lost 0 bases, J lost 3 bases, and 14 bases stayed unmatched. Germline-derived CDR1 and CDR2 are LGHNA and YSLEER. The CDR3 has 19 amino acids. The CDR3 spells CASSQEHVGTSALYNEQFF. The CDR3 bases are TGCGCCAGCAGCCAAGAGCACGTCGGTACTAGCGCCCTCTACAATGAGCAGTTCTTC.

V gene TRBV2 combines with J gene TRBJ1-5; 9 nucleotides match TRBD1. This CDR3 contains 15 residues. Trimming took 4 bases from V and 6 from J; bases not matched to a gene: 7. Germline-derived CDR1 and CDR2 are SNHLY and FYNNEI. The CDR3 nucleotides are TGTGCCAGCAGTGGGGACAGGGCGGGGGGTCAGCCCCAGCATTTT. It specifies CASSGDRAGGQPQHF.

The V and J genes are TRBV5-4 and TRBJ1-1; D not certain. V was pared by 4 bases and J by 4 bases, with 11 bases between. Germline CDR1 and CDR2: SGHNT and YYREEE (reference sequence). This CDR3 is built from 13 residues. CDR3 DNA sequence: TGTGCCAGCAGCCCGGAGTTCGGCACTGAAGCTTTCTTT. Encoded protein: CASSPEFGTEAFF.

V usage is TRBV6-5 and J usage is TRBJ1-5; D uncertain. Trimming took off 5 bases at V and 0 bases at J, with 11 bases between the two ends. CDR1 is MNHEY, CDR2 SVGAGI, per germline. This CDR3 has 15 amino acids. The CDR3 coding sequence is TGTGCCAGCAGTCCTCTCCTCTATAGCAATCAGCCCCAGCATTTT. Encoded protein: CASSPLLYSNQPQHF.

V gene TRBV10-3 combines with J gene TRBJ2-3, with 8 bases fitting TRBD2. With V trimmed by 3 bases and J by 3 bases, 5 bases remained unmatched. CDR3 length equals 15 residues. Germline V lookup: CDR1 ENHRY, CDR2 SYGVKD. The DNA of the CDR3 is TGTGCCATCAGTGAAGAGCGGGAGATAACAGATACGCAGTATTTT. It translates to CAISEEREITDTQYF.

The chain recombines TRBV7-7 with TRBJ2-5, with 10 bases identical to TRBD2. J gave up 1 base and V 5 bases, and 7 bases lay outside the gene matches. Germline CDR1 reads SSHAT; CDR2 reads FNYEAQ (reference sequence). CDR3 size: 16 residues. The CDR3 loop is CASSPPRLAGQETQYF. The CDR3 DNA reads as TGTGCCAGCAGCCCACCCAGACTAGCGGGCCAAGAGACCCAGTACTTC. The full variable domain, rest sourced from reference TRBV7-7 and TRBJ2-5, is GAGVSQSPRYKVTKRGQDVTLRCDPISSHATLYWYQQALGQGPEFLTYFNYEAQPDKSGLPSDRFSAERPEGSISTLTIQRTEQRDSAMYRCASSPPRLAGQETQYFGPGTRLLVL.

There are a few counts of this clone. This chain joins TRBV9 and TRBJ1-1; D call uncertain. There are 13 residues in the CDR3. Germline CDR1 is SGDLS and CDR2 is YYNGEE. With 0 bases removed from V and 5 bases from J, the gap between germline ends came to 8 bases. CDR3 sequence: CASSVVGRTEAFF. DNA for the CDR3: TGTGCCAGCAGCGTAGTCGGGAGGACTGAAGCTTTCTTT.

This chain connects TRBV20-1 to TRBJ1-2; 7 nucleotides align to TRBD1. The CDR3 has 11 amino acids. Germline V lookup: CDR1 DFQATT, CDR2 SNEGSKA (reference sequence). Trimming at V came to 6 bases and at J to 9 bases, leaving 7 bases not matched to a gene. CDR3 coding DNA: TGCAGTGCCGGGACAGAGATCAGCTACACCTTC. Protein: CSAGTEISYTF.

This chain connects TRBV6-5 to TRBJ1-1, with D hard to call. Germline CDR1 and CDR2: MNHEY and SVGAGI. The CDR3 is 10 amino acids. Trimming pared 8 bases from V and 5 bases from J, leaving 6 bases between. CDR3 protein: CASGGTEAFF. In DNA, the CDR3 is TGTGCCAGCGGAGGGACTGAAGCTTTCTTT.